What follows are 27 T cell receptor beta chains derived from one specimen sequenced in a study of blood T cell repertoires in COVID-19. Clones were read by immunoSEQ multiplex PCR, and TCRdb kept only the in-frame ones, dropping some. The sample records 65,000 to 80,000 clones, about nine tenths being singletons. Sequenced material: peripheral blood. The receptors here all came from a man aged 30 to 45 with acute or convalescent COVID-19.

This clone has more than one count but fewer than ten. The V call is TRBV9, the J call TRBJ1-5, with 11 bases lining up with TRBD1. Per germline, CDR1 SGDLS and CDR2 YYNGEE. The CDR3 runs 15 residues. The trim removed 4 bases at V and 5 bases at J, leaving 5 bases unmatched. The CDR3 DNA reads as TGTGCCAGCAGCCTGGGGACAGGGGGTTATCAGCCCCAGCATTTT. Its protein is CASSLGTGGYQPQHF. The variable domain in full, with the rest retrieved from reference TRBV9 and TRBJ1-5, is DSGVTQTPKHLITATGQRVTLRCSPRSGDLSVYWYQQSLDQGLQFLIQYYNGEERAKGNILERFSAQQFPDLHSELNLSSLELGDSALYFCASSLGTGGYQPQHFGDGTRLSIL.

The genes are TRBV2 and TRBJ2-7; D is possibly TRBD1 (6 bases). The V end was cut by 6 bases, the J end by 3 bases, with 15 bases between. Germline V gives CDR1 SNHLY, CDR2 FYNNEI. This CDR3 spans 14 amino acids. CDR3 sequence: CASRDPTGSYEQYF. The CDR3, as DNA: TGTGCCAGCAGGGACCCCACAGGGAGCTACGAGCAGTACTTC.

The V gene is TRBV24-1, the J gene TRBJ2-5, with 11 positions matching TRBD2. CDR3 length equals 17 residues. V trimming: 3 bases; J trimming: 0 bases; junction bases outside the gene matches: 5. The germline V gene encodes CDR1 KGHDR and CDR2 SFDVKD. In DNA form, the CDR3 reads TGTGCCACCAGTGATGTGACTAGCGGGGCCTACCAAGAGACCCAGTACTTC. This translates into CATSDVTSGAYQETQYF.

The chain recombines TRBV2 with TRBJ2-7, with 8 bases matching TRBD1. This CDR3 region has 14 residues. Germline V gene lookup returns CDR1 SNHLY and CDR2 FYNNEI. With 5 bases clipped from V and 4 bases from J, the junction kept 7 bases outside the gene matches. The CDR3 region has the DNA TGTGCCAGCAGTATGCAGGGGGCGCAATACGAGCAGTACTTC. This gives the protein CASSMQGAQYEQYF.

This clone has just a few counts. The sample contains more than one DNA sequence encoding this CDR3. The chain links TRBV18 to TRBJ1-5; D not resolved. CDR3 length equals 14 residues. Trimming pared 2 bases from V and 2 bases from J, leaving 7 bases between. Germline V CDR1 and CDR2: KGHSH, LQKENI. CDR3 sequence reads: CASSPGQGNQPQHF. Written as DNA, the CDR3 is TGTGCCAGCTCACCAGGGCAGGGCAATCAGCCCCAGCATTTT.

CDR3 DNA sequence: TGTGCCGGCCGGACTAGCGGGAGCTCCTACAATGAGCAGTTCTTC. It is translated as CAGRTSGSSYNEQFF. The chain recombines TRBV7-2 with TRBJ2-1; the match to TRBD2 covers 13 bases. Germline V gives CDR1 SGHTA, CDR2 FQGNSA. The V and J ends lost 11 bases and 0 bases, in that order; junction bases with no gene match: 4. The CDR3 runs 15 residues. Supplemented by reference TRBV7-2 and TRBJ2-1, the full variable domain reads GAGVSQSPSNKVTEKGKDVELRCDPISGHTALYWYRQSLGQGLEFLIYFQGNSAPDKSGLPSDRFSAERTGGSVSTLTIQRTQQEDSAVYLCAGRTSGSSYNEQFFGPGTRLTVL.

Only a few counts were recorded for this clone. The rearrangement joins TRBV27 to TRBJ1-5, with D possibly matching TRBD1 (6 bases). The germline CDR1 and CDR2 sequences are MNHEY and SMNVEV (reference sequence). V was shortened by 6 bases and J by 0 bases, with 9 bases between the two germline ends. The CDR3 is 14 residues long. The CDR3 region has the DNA TGTGCCAGCAGCGACAGGTTTAGCAATCAGCCCCAGCATTTT. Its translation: CASSDRFSNQPQHF.

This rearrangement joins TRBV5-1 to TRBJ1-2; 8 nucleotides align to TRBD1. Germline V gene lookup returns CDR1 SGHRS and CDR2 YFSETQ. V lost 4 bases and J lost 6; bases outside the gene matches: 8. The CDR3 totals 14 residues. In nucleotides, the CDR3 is TGCGCCAGCAGCCGAGCGGACAGGGCGGATGGCTACACCTTC. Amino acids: CASSRADRADGYTF.

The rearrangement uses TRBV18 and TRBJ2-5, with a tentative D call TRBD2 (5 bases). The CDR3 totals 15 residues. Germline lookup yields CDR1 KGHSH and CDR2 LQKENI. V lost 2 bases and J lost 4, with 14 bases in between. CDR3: CASSPGTGTVETQYF. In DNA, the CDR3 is TGTGCCAGCTCACCAGGAACGGGAACTGTAGAGACCCAGTACTTC.

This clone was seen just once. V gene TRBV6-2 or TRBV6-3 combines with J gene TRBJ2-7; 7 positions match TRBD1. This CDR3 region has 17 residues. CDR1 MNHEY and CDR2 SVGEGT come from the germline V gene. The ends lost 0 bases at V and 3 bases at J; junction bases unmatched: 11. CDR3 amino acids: CASSYSGDSLYRYEQYV. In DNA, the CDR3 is TGTGCCAGCAGTTACTCGGGGGACAGTTTGTACCGCTACGAGCAGTACGTC.

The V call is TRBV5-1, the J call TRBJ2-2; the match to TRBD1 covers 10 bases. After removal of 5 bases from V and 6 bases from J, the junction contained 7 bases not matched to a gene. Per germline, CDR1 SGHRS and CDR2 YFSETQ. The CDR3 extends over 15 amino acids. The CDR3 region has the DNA TGCGCCAGCAGACCGAGGACAGGGGGGCCCGGGGAGCTGTTTTTT. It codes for CASRPRTGGPGELFF.

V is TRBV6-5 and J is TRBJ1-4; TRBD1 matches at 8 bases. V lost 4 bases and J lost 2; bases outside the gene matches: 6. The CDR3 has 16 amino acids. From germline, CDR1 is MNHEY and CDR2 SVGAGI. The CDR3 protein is CASSSPRTGTNEKLFF. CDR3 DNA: TGTGCCAGCAGTTCTCCCCGGACAGGGACTAATGAAAAACTGTTTTTT.

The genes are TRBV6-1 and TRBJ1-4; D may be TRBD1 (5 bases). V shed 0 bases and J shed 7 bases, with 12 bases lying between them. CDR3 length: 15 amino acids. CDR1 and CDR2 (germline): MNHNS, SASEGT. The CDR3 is CASSEAAWRGEKLFF. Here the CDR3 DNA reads TGTGCCAGCAGTGAAGCGGCGTGGAGGGGTGAAAAACTGTTTTTT.

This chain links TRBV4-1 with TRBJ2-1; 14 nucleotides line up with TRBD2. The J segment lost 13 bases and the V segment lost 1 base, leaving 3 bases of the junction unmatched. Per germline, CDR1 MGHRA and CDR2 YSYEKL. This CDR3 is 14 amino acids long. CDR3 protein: CASSQAGLAGGQFF. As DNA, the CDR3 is TGCGCCAGCAGCCAAGCCGGACTAGCGGGAGGACAGTTCTTC.

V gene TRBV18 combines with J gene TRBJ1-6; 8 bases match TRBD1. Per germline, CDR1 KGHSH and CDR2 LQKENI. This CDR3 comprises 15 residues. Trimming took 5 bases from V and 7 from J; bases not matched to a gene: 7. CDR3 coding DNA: TGTGCCAGCTCATCAGCGGACAGGGCCAATTCACCCCTCCACTTT. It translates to CASSSADRANSPLHF.

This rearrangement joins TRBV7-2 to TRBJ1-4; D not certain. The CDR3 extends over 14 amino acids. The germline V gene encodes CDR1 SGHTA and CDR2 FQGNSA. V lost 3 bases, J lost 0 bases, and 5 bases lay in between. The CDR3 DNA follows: TGTGCCAGCAGCTTGGGCTCAACTAATGAAAAACTGTTTTTT. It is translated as CASSLGSTNEKLFF.

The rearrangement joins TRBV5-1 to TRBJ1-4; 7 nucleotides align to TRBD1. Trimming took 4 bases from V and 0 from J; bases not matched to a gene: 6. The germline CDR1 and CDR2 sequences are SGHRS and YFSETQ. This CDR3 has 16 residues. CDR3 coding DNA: TGCGCCAGCAGCACGGGGACAGTTGCAACTAATGAAAAACTGTTTTTT. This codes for CASSTGTVATNEKLFF.

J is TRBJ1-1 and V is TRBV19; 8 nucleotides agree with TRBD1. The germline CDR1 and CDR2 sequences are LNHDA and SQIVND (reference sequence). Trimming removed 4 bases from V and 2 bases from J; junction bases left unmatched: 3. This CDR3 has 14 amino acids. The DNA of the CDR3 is TGTGCCAGTAGTAACAGGGGGGGAAACACTGAAGCTTTCTTT. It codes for CASSNRGGNTEAFF.

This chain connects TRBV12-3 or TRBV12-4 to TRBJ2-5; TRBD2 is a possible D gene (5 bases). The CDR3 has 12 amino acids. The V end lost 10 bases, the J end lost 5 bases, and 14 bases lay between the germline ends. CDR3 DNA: TGTGCCATCCCCAATTCGGGGGAGACCCAGTACTTC. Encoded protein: CAIPNSGETQYF.

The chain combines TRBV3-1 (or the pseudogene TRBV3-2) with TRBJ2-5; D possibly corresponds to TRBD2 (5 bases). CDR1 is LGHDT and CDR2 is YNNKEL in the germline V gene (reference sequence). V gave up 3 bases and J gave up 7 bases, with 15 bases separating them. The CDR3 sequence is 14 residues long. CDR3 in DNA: TGTGCCAGCAGCCAGCGGCTAGCTGTTGGGACCCAGTACTTC. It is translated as CASSQRLAVGTQYF.

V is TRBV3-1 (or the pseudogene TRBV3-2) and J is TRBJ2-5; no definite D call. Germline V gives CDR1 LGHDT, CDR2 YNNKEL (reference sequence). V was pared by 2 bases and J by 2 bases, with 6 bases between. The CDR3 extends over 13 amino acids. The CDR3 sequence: CASSQQIQETQYF. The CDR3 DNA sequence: TGTGCCAGCAGCCAACAGATACAAGAGACCCAGTACTTC.

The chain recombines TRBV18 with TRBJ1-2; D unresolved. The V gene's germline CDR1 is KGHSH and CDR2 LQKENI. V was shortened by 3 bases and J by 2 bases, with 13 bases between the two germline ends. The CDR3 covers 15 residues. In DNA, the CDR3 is TGTGCCAGCTCACCCCTTGATGCGGGGAACTATGGCTACACCTTC. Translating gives CASSPLDAGNYGYTF.

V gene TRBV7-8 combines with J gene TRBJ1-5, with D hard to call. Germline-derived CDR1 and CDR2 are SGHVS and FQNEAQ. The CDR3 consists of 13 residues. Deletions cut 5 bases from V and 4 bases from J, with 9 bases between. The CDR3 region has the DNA TGTGCCAGCAGCCCCGGGATAAATCAGCCCCAGCATTTT. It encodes CASSPGINQPQHF.

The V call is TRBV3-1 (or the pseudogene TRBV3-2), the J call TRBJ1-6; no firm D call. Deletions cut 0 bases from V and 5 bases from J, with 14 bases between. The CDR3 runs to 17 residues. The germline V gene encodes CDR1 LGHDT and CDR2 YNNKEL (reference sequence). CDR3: CASSQDLGRADNSPLHF. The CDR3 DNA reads TGTGCCAGCAGCCAAGATCTCGGGAGGGCGGATAATTCACCCCTCCACTTT.

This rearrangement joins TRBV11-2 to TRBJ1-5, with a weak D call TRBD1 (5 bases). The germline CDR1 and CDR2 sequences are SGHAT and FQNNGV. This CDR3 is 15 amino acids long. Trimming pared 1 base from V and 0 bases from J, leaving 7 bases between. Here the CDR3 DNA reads TGTGCCAGCAGCTTAGGGACAATTAGCAATCAGCCCCAGCATTTT. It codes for CASSLGTISNQPQHF. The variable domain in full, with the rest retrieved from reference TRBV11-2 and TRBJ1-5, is EAGVAQSPRYKIIEKRQSVAFWCNPISGHATLYWYQQILGQGPKLLIQFQNNGVVDDSQLPKDRFSAERLKGVDSTLKIQPAKLEDSAVYLCASSLGTISNQPQHFGDGTRLSIL.

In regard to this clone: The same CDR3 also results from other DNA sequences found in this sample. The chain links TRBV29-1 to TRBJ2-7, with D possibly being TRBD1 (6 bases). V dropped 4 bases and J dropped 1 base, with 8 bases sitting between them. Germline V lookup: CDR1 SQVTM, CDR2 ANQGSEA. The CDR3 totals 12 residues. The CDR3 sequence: CSVGQGSYEQYF. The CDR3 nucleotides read TGCAGCGTTGGCCAGGGGTCCTACGAGCAGTACTTC.

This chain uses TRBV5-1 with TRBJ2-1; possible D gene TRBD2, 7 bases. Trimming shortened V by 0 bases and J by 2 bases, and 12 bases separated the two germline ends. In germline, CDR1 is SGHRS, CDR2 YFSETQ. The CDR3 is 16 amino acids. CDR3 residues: CASSLGGGYPYNEQFF. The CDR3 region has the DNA TGCGCCAGCAGCTTGGGGGGGGGCTACCCCTACAATGAGCAGTTCTTC.